The entry below gives a single TCR beta chain sequence along with its context. The data belong to a study of tumor-infiltrating lymphocytes in oesophageal squamous cell carcinoma. TCRdb reanalysed the PCR reads using MiXCR and keeps one entry per CDR3 protein. The table shows approximately 12,000 distinct CDR3 sequences, with 50% to 60% occurring only once. This CDR3 has 14 residues. Trimming took 8 bases from V and 3 from J; bases not matched to a gene: 6. V is TRBV5-3 and J is TRBJ1-5; the match to TRBD1 covers 9 bases. TRBV5-3 is an ORF for which the function is uncertain. The sequenced sample consisted of esophageal tumor tissue. The TCR sequence derives from a male donor with esophageal squamous cell carcinoma. The CDR3: CASTRTGDNQPQHF. CDR3 bases: TGTGCCAGCACCCGGACAGGGGACAATCAGCCCCAGCATTTT.